These 31 T cell receptor beta chains were sequenced from one sample in a study of CD8+ T cells in alopecia areata. Described treatment: oral pan-JAK inhibitor, 5-10 mg twice daily. Once RNA had been extracted, it was reverse transcribed into cDNA to act as the sequencing template. Profiling relied on immunoSEQ multiplex PCR, and the TCRdb table lists in-frame clones only, not all of them. The sample contains fewer than 110,000 clones, around 83% of which appear only once. Here the sequenced sample was CD8+ T cells sorted from blood, taken at week 24, from a patient treated with tofacitinib. These receptors were taken from a human donor with alopecia areata.

The chain links TRBV9 to TRBJ2-1; D is possibly TRBD1 (6 bases). The CDR3 runs to 17 residues. V shed 4 bases and J shed 8 bases, with 25 bases lying between them. In germline, CDR1 is SGDLS, CDR2 YYNGEE. CDR3 bases: TGTGCCAGCAGCCCAGGCAGGGGTAGTGGTTTATGGGATGAGCAGTTCTTC. It codes for CASSPGRGSGLWDEQFF.

The J gene is TRBJ2-5, the V gene TRBV4-1; the match to TRBD2 covers 8 bases. Germline V gives CDR1 MGHRA, CDR2 YSYEKL. Trimming at V came to 0 bases and at J to 4 bases, leaving 7 bases not matched to a gene. CDR3 length: 16 residues. The CDR3 nucleotides read TGCGCCAGCAGCCAAGATGGAACGGGGGGGCCAGAGACCCAGTACTTC. This encodes CASSQDGTGGPETQYF.

The V call is TRBV29-1, the J call TRBJ2-5, with D hard to call. Germline V gives CDR1 SQVTM, CDR2 ANQGSEA. The CDR3 loop spans 11 amino acids. The CDR3 sequence: CSSAAVGTQYF. For the CDR3, the DNA is TGCAGTTCGGCGGCCGTCGGGACCCAGTACTTC.

V usage is TRBV7-6 and J usage is TRBJ1-5; D is perhaps TRBD1 (6 bases). Germline V gene sequence: CDR1 SGHVS, CDR2 FNYEAQ. The CDR3 is 17 residues long. Trimming left V 1 base short and J 1 base short, with 14 bases between. The CDR3 nucleotides are TGTGCCAGCAGCTTAGACGGGACATGCTCCAGCAATCAGCCCCAGCATTTT. The encoded protein is CASSLDGTCSSNQPQHF.

This clone has a handful of counts. The chain is built from TRBV12-5 and TRBJ1-2, with TRBD1 as a possible D gene (5 bases). CDR1 and CDR2 (germline): LGHNT, FRNRAP. The CDR3 spans 16 residues. The ends were cut back, 6 bases at V and 0 bases at J, with 17 bases in the middle. Here the CDR3 reads CASGSPGTDPNYGYTF. CDR3 bases: TGTGCTAGTGGCAGCCCGGGGACCGACCCTAACTATGGCTACACCTTC.

The chain carries TRBV2 and TRBJ2-1; TRBD2 aligns across 14 bases. This CDR3 spans 16 amino acids. The germline V gene encodes CDR1 SNHLY and CDR2 FYNNEI. V trimming: 5 bases; J trimming: 8 bases; junction bases outside the gene matches: 8. CDR3 DNA sequence: TGTGCCAGCAGTTATCAGACTAGCGGGGGGGGAGATGAGCAGTTCTTC. Encoded protein: CASSYQTSGGGDEQFF. Drawing the rest from reference TRBV2 and TRBJ2-1, the complete variable domain is EPEVTQTPSHQVTQMGQEVILRCVPISNHLYFYWYRQILGQKVEFLVSFYNNEISEKSEIFDDQFSVERPDGSNFTLKIRSTKLEDSAMYFCASSYQTSGGGDEQFFGPGTRLTVL.

The chain links TRBV2 to TRBJ2-2; either TRBD1 or TRBD2 may supply D (5 bases each). The CDR3 totals 15 residues. V was pared by 11 bases and J by 5 bases, with 21 bases between. Germline-derived CDR1 and CDR2 are SNHLY and FYNNEI. CDR3 in amino acids: CAAARRGEGTGELFF. The CDR3, as DNA: TGTGCCGCAGCCAGACGAGGGGAAGGGACCGGGGAGCTGTTTTTT.

The gene calls are TRBV14 and TRBJ2-7; no clear D. CDR1 SGHDN and CDR2 FVKESK come from the germline V gene. Trimming pared 0 bases from V and 2 bases from J, leaving 11 bases between. This CDR3 has 15 residues. CDR3 protein: CASSQERPRAYEQYF. The CDR3 nucleotides are TGTGCCAGCAGCCAAGAAAGGCCAAGAGCCTACGAGCAGTACTTC.

The chain uses TRBV6-5 and TRBJ1-2, with unresolved D. V was clipped by 6 bases and J by 8 bases, with 13 bases between them. Per the germline V gene, CDR1 is MNHEY and CDR2 is SVGAGI. The CDR3 loop spans 12 amino acids. Here the CDR3 reads CASRDGWLGYTF. DNA for the CDR3: TGTGCCAGCAGAGACGGATGGTTAGGCTACACCTTC.

The chain joins TRBV7-9 to TRBJ1-1, with D perhaps TRBD1 (5 bases). CDR1 and CDR2 (germline): SEHNR, FQNEAQ (reference sequence). The CDR3 has 14 amino acids. The V end lost 6 bases, the J end lost 2 bases, and 13 bases lay between the germline ends. CDR3 region: CASSDTGGNTEAFF. The CDR3 region has the DNA TGTGCCAGCAGTGATACAGGAGGAAACACTGAAGCTTTCTTT.

V and J are TRBV27 and TRBJ2-2, with TRBD2 matching 11 bases. Looked up from germline, CDR1 is MNHEY and CDR2 is SMNVEV (reference sequence). The CDR3 runs to 16 residues. Losses at the gene ends were 4 bases for V and 4 bases for J; bases not matched to a gene: 5. CDR3 DNA: TGTGCCAGCAGTTCCCTAGCGGGGGGTGTCACCGGGGAGCTGTTTTTT. The encoded protein is CASSSLAGGVTGELFF.

The V gene is TRBV19, the J gene TRBJ1-1; D is unclear. This CDR3 contains 16 residues. Between the trimmed V and J ends, which lost 10 bases and 4 bases, there was a span of 25 bases. Germline V CDR1 and CDR2: LNHDA, SQIVND (reference sequence). CDR3 region: CATARSTASWSTEAFF. The CDR3 bases are TGTGCCACCGCGCGATCGACTGCCTCGTGGAGCACTGAAGCTTTCTTT.

The chain recombines TRBV5-1 with TRBJ2-7, with 7 positions matching TRBD1. The trim removed 0 bases at V and 3 bases at J, leaving 3 bases unmatched. The CDR3 runs to 14 residues. Germline-derived CDR1 and CDR2 are SGHRS and YFSETQ. CDR3 sequence (DNA): TGCGCCAGCAGCTTGGGACAGGGCGGCTACGAGCAGTACTTC. Protein product: CASSLGQGGYEQYF.

V usage is TRBV27 and J usage is TRBJ2-7; 7 positions match TRBD1. Germline CDR1 is MNHEY and CDR2 is SMNVEV (reference sequence). This CDR3 has 14 amino acids. With 3 bases clipped from V and 4 bases from J, the junction kept 6 bases outside the gene matches. This CDR3 reads CASSLTGSIYEQYF. CDR3 DNA: TGTGCCAGCAGTTTGACAGGGTCGATTTACGAGCAGTACTTC.

The V gene is TRBV29-1, the J gene TRBJ1-2; D is unclear. Trimming stripped 4 bases from V and 4 bases from J, with 7 bases between. This CDR3 is built from 11 residues. CDR1 is SQVTM, CDR2 ANQGSEA, per germline. CDR3 sequence (DNA): TGCAGCGTTGTGACCATCTATGGCTACACCTTC. Translated: CSVVTIYGYTF.

The chain employs TRBV13 and TRBJ2-7; no clear D gene. Deletions cut 5 bases from V and 4 bases from J, with 18 bases between. The CDR3 totals 15 residues. Germline V CDR1 and CDR2: PRHDT, FYEKMQ (reference sequence). CDR3 DNA sequence: TGTGCCAGCAGCACCCGGGTGGCCCATCCGTACGAGCAGTACTTC. This encodes CASSTRVAHPYEQYF.

The table lists this clone with a count of one. The V gene is TRBV30, the J gene TRBJ2-5; TRBD1 is a possible D gene (6 bases). V was cut by 4 bases and J by 6 bases, with 15 bases left in between. In germline, CDR1 is GTSNPN, CDR2 SVGIG (reference sequence). The CDR3 length is 13 residues. CDR3 amino acids: CAWIGWGLQTQYF. CDR3 bases: TGTGCCTGGATTGGGTGGGGGCTCCAGACCCAGTACTTC.

Only one count was recorded for this clone. The chain couples TRBV5-1 to TRBJ2-7, with D maybe TRBD1 (6 bases). Germline V gene sequence: CDR1 SGHRS, CDR2 YFSETQ. The CDR3 extends over 15 amino acids. Trimming took off 4 bases at V and 5 bases at J, with 19 bases between the two ends. CDR3 sequence (DNA): TGCGCCAGCAGCCCCATCGCCAGGGGAAGGGACGAGCAGTACTTC. Its translation is CASSPIARGRDEQYF.

This clone was counted only a few times. V is TRBV7-9 and J is TRBJ2-6, with 10 bases identical to TRBD1. Per the germline V gene, CDR1 is SEHNR and CDR2 is FQNEAQ (reference sequence). This CDR3 has 17 amino acids. J lost 0 bases, V lost 10 bases, and 9 bases had no gene match. CDR3 region: CATGTGALFSGANVLTF. In DNA form, the CDR3 reads TGTGCCACAGGGACAGGGGCCTTGTTCTCTGGGGCCAACGTCCTGACTTTC.

The CDR3 is CASSQNPAGEYNYGYTF. The CDR3 DNA is TGTGCCAGCAGCCAAAACCCCGCAGGGGAGTATAACTATGGCTACACCTTC. The chain uses TRBV14 and TRBJ1-2; TRBD1 is a possible D gene (6 bases). Trimming took off 2 bases at V and 1 base at J, with 17 bases between the two ends. This CDR3 has 17 residues. Germline V gene lookup returns CDR1 SGHDN and CDR2 FVKESK.

In its sample, this clone was seen once. The chain is built from TRBV27 and TRBJ2-2; TRBD1 matches at 12 bases. There are 16 residues in the CDR3. Germline values: CDR1 MNHEY, CDR2 SMNVEV (reference sequence). With V trimmed by 6 bases and J by 7 bases, 9 bases remained unmatched. CDR3 in amino acids: CASSSTGTGGVGELFF. CDR3 sequence (DNA): TGTGCCAGCAGCTCAACCGGGACAGGGGGCGTCGGGGAGCTGTTTTTT.

This chain connects TRBV27 to TRBJ2-2; possible D gene TRBD2, 7 bases. The CDR3 loop spans 16 amino acids. CDR1 is MNHEY and CDR2 is SMNVEV in the germline V gene (reference sequence). The V end was cut by 6 bases, the J end by 7 bases, with 21 bases between. CDR3 amino acids: CASRPTEGGYDGELFF. Written as DNA, the CDR3 is TGTGCCAGCAGACCAACAGAGGGGGGGTATGACGGGGAGCTGTTTTTT.

The chain's CDR3 is CASSSPSGTGNTIYF. The CDR3 DNA sequence: TGTGCCAGCAGCTCTCCCTCGGGTACTGGAAACACCATATATTTT. V usage is TRBV9 and J usage is TRBJ1-3, with D unclear. This CDR3 comprises 15 residues. The V end was cut by 4 bases, the J end by 2 bases, with 13 bases between. Germline loops: CDR1 SGDLS, CDR2 YYNGEE.

The chain recombines TRBV2 with TRBJ2-1; D is unclear. CDR3 length: 12 residues. In germline, CDR1 is SNHLY, CDR2 FYNNEI. V was shortened by 1 base and J by 4 bases, with 2 bases between the two germline ends. This CDR3 is CASSEEYNEQFF. DNA of the CDR3: TGTGCCAGCAGTGAAGAATACAATGAGCAGTTCTTC.

V is TRBV9 and J is TRBJ2-7; TRBD2 aligns across 8 bases. The CDR3 runs 13 residues. The germline gives CDR1 SGDLS, CDR2 YYNGEE. Unmatched junction bases numbered 6, after V lost 4 bases and J lost 6 bases. The CDR3 coding sequence is TGTGCCAGCAGCATGGGACTAGTGGGCGAGCAGTACTTC. It specifies CASSMGLVGEQYF.

The chain uses TRBV4-1 and TRBJ2-7; tentative D call: TRBD1 (5 bases). The CDR3 sequence is 15 residues long. V lost 0 bases, J lost 4 bases, and 13 bases lay in between. Germline CDR1 reads MGHRA; CDR2 reads YSYEKL. The CDR3 reads CASSQDSGIWYEQYF. CDR3 nucleotide sequence: TGCGCCAGCAGCCAAGACTCAGGGATATGGTACGAGCAGTACTTC.

This chain joins TRBV2 and TRBJ2-1; D gene uncertain. The germline gives CDR1 SNHLY, CDR2 FYNNEI. The CDR3 length is 15 residues. The V and J ends lost 0 bases and 12 bases respectively, with 18 bases between them. CDR3 region: CASSEALRLSERQFF. Written as DNA, the CDR3 is TGTGCCAGCAGTGAAGCGCTTAGGTTGTCGGAGAGGCAGTTCTTC.

The chain is built from TRBV7-6 and TRBJ2-3; D not resolved. V was pared by 5 bases and J by 1 base, with 16 bases between. The CDR3 covers 16 residues. In germline, CDR1 is SGHVS, CDR2 FNYEAQ. The CDR3, as DNA: TGTGCCAGCAGCCCCCGGAGAGTTGGGGGCACAGATACGCAGTATTTT. This gives the protein CASSPRRVGGTDTQYF.

This clone was seen only once. The V gene is TRBV7-9, the J gene TRBJ2-5; no reliable D call. From germline, CDR1 is SEHNR and CDR2 FQNEAQ (reference sequence). The CDR3 sequence is 12 residues long. The V and J ends lost 2 bases and 5 bases respectively, with 6 bases between them. The CDR3, as DNA: TGTGCCAGCAGCTTAAGCCGGGAGACCCAGTACTTC. This translates into CASSLSRETQYF.

The V gene is TRBV5-1, the J gene TRBJ2-5, with TRBD1 matching 9 bases. Trimming at V came to 4 bases and at J to 2 bases, leaving 6 bases not matched to a gene. The CDR3 is 15 amino acids. Germline assignment: CDR1 SGHRS and CDR2 YFSETQ. The CDR3 is CASSPWGQGQETQYF. The CDR3 DNA follows: TGCGCCAGCAGCCCGTGGGGACAGGGACAAGAGACCCAGTACTTC. Full variable domain (remainder filled in from reference TRBV5-1 and TRBJ2-5): KAGVTQTPRYLIKTRGQQVTLSCSPISGHRSVSWYQQTPGQGLQFLFEYFSETQRNKGNFPGRFSGRQFSNSRSEMNVSTLELGDSALYLCASSPWGQGQETQYFGPGTRLLVL.

This rearrangement joins TRBV19 to TRBJ2-7; D might be TRBD1 (5 bases). V lost 1 base to trimming and J lost 3 bases, with 16 bases between them. The CDR3 extends over 16 amino acids. Germline CDR1 is LNHDA and CDR2 is SQIVND (reference sequence). The DNA for the CDR3 is TGTGCCAGTAGTATAGCGGTGGGCAGGGCCATCTACGAGCAGTACTTC. Its translation is CASSIAVGRAIYEQYF.